The next 10 T cell receptor beta chains were all read from a single sample in a study of blood T cell repertoires in COVID-19. Measured with immunoSEQ multiplex PCR; TCRdb has only the in-frame clones, and not every one. This table holds around 25,000 clones, around 83% found once. The sequenced sample consisted of peripheral blood. Receptor source: a man between 65 and 85 years old with acute or convalescent COVID-19.

J is TRBJ2-5 and V is TRBV5-1; D might be TRBD1 (6 bases). V gave up 4 bases and J gave up 2 bases, with 12 bases separating them. Germline CDR1 reads SGHRS; CDR2 reads YFSETQ. This CDR3 is 14 amino acids long. The CDR3 nucleotides read TGCGCCAGCAGCCTTGGACAGATACAAGAGACCCAGTACTTC. It yields the protein CASSLGQIQETQYF.

The V and J genes are TRBV4-2 and TRBJ2-2; 10 bases match TRBD2. Germline trimming cut 5 bases from V and 4 bases from J; bases unmatched to any gene: 7. The CDR3 extends over 16 amino acids. The germline V gene encodes CDR1 LGHNA and CDR2 YNFKEQ. The CDR3 loop is CASSTQREGPTGELFF. The DNA for the CDR3 is TGTGCCAGCAGCACCCAGCGGGAGGGCCCCACCGGGGAGCTGTTTTTT.

The gene calls are TRBV18 and TRBJ2-3; maybe TRBD2 (5 bases). The CDR3 runs to 14 residues. The V end was cut by 8 bases, the J end by 4 bases, with 16 bases between. The V gene's germline CDR1 is KGHSH and CDR2 LQKENI. CDR3 DNA sequence: TGTGCCAGCCAGCTAACTAGTCCGGCAGATACGCAGTATTTT. The encoded protein is CASQLTSPADTQYF. Together with reference TRBV18 and TRBJ2-3, the CDR3 gives the full variable domain: NAGVMQNPRHLVRRRGQEARLRCSPMKGHSHVYWYRQLPEEGLKFMVYLQKENIIDESGMPKERFSAEFPKEGPSILRIQQVVRGDSAAYFCASQLTSPADTQYFGPGTRLTVL.

This chain connects TRBV18 to TRBJ1-3, with TRBD1 identical over 9 bases. There are 17 residues in the CDR3. CDR1 is KGHSH, CDR2 LQKENI, per germline. V dropped 3 bases and J dropped 0; count of bases not matched to a gene: 6. The CDR3 spells CASSPRQGGLSGNTIYF. CDR3 coding DNA: TGTGCCAGCTCACCTCGACAGGGGGGACTCTCTGGAAACACCATATATTTT.

The J gene is TRBJ2-3, the V gene TRBV19, with D unresolved. The CDR3 contains 12 residues. CDR1 is LNHDA, CDR2 SQIVND, per germline (reference sequence). Between the trimmed V and J ends, which lost 3 bases and 3 bases, there was a span of 4 bases. The DNA of the CDR3 is TGTGCCAGTAGTATTCGGACAGATACGCAGTATTTT. Translating gives CASSIRTDTQYF.

The chain has TRBV6-5 and TRBJ2-3; D is perhaps TRBD1 (5 bases). The CDR3 is 13 residues long. The germline V gene encodes CDR1 MNHEY and CDR2 SVGAGI. V shed 2 bases and J shed 6 bases, with 9 bases lying between them. CDR3 sequence reads: CASSYPGSDTQYF. The DNA for the CDR3 is TGTGCCAGCAGTTACCCAGGGTCGGATACGCAGTATTTT.

J is TRBJ2-7 and V is TRBV29-1; possibly TRBD2 for D (7 bases). CDR3 length: 14 residues. With 6 bases removed from V and 2 bases from J, the gap between germline ends came to 17 bases. Germline V CDR1 and CDR2: SQVTM, ANQGSEA. The CDR3 nucleotides read TGCAGCGTCACTGAAGGGGGGGTCCCCTACGAGCAGTACTTC. Amino acid sequence: CSVTEGGVPYEQYF.

This chain uses TRBV18 with TRBJ1-2; D is possibly TRBD1 (5 bases). The CDR3 runs to 18 residues. Germline assignment: CDR1 KGHSH and CDR2 LQKENI. Between the trimmed V and J ends, which lost 5 bases and 4 bases, there was a span of 26 bases. CDR3: CASSARPGEADGGYGYTF. The CDR3 region has the DNA TGTGCCAGCTCAGCTCGACCGGGGGAAGCTGACGGTGGCTATGGCTACACCTTC.

The gene calls are TRBV4-1 and TRBJ2-7; TRBD1 aligns across 7 bases. Germline CDR1 reads MGHRA; CDR2 reads YSYEKL. V gave up 3 bases and J gave up 2 bases; unmatched junction bases: 10. The CDR3 is 16 amino acids. CDR3 nucleotides: TGCGCCAGCAGCCAGAAGGAGACAGGGAGCACCTACGAGCAGTACTTC. As protein: CASSQKETGSTYEQYF.

V gene TRBV27 combines with J gene TRBJ1-5, with 7 positions matching TRBD1. Germline lookup yields CDR1 MNHEY and CDR2 SMNVEV (reference sequence). The length of the CDR3 is 16 residues. Trimming cost V 5 bases and J 2 bases; bases outside gene matches: 9. CDR3 amino acids: CASSPLTGLRNQPQHF. The CDR3 nucleotides are TGTGCCAGCAGTCCCCTGACAGGGTTGCGCAATCAGCCCCAGCATTTT.